Following are 31 T cell receptor beta chains from one sample sequenced in a study of T cell responses to AZD1222 COVID-19 vaccine (dated by TCRdb to the early 2020s). The library was produced with the immunoSEQ multiplex PCR assay. As stored in TCRdb, this immuneACCESS dataset retains in-frame rearrangements with V and J assigned. A fraction of the clones does not appear; measured against another copy, unresolved V genes explain less than half of the discrepancy, and the remainder lacks a known reason. In this sample the table shows more than 70,000 clones, about 91% of which occur a single time. Jointly, the top ten make up around 28% of the sample. The sample's time point label is to be understood as: about 28 days (+/-7) after the second vaccine dose. Source: peripheral blood, taken 28 days after the second AZD1222 dose. Receptors were obtained from an adult who received the AZD1222 COVID-19 vaccine.

J is TRBJ2-1 and V is TRBV15; D tentatively reads TRBD1 or TRBD2 (5 bases each). Germline V CDR1 and CDR2: LNHNV, YYDKDF (reference sequence). The CDR3 contains 16 residues. V lost 4 bases to trimming and J lost 0 bases, with 13 bases between them. The CDR3 coding sequence is TGTGCCACCAGCAAAACCGGGACGGACTCCTACAATGAGCAGTTCTTC. As protein: CATSKTGTDSYNEQFF. The whole variable domain, filled in from reference TRBV15 and TRBJ2-1, reads DAMVIQNPRYQVTQFGKPVTLSCSQTLNHNVMYWYQQKSSQAPKLLFHYYDKDFNNEADTPDNFQSRRPNTSFCFLDIRSPGLGDTAMYLCATSKTGTDSYNEQFFGPGTRLTVL.

This clone was seen a single time. The chain couples TRBV6-1 to TRBJ1-1; weak D call: TRBD1 (6 bases). The CDR3 runs 14 residues. Germline loops: CDR1 MNHNS, CDR2 SASEGT. V lost 2 bases to trimming and J lost 4 bases, with 11 bases between them. CDR3 loop: CASSERGFPTEAFF. The CDR3 region has the DNA TGTGCCAGCAGTGAAAGGGGGTTCCCCACTGAAGCTTTCTTT.

The rearrangement links TRBV28 to TRBJ2-3, with D perhaps TRBD2 (6 bases). This CDR3 contains 14 residues. V was cut by 5 bases and J by 1 base, with 10 bases left in between. Germline values: CDR1 MDHEN, CDR2 SYDVKM. This CDR3 reads CASSGTVGTDTQYF. Written as DNA, the CDR3 is TGTGCCAGCAGTGGGACTGTCGGCACAGATACGCAGTATTTT.

The genes are TRBV28 and TRBJ1-4, with 9 bases matching TRBD1. The CDR3 has 17 residues. The junction had 17 bases not matched to a gene; V was cut back by 8 bases and J by 7 bases. Per the germline V gene, CDR1 is MDHEN and CDR2 is SYDVKM. CDR3 region: CASLPGQGRGRGEKLFF. CDR3 DNA: TGTGCCAGCCTTCCAGGACAGGGGCGGGGTAGGGGTGAAAAACTGTTTTTT. Full variable domain (rest looked up from reference TRBV28 and TRBJ1-4): DVKVTQSSRYLVKRTGEKVFLECVQDMDHENMFWYRQDPGLGLRLIYFSYDVKMKEKGDIPEGYSVSREKKERFSLILESASTNQTSMYLCASLPGQGRGRGEKLFFGSGTQLSVL.

V usage is TRBV5-6 and J usage is TRBJ1-1, with 7 positions matching TRBD1. The junction had 7 bases not matched to a gene; V was cut back by 4 bases and J by 4 bases. The germline CDR1 and CDR2 sequences are SGHDT and YYEEEE. The CDR3 runs 14 residues. The CDR3, as DNA: TGTGCCAGCAGCAAAGACAGGGCAGGCACTGAAGCTTTCTTT. This codes for CASSKDRAGTEAFF.

This clone came up once. This chain connects TRBV14 to TRBJ2-7; D remains unclear. Trimming stripped 3 bases from V and 4 bases from J, with 19 bases between. The CDR3 has 16 amino acids. Per germline, CDR1 SGHDN and CDR2 FVKESK. The CDR3 DNA is TGTGCCAGCAGCCACCCCCGGACCCCGGCCGCATACGAGCAGTACTTC. This sequence encodes CASSHPRTPAAYEQYF.

The chain carries TRBV6-2 or TRBV6-3 and TRBJ2-1; D uncertain. Trimming took off 5 bases at V and 10 bases at J, with 15 bases between the two ends. Germline V gene data show CDR1 as MNHEY and CDR2 as SVGEGT. The CDR3 length is 13 residues. As DNA, the CDR3 is TGTGCCAGCAGTCCCCTTTGGGGTGAGGAGCAGTTCTTC. This sequence encodes CASSPLWGEEQFF.

The chain employs TRBV19 and TRBJ2-3, with TRBD1 as a possible D gene (6 bases). CDR3 size: 15 residues. Germline assignment: CDR1 LNHDA and CDR2 SQIVND (reference sequence). V lost 5 bases, J lost 2 bases, and 14 bases lay in between. Here the CDR3 reads CASSQYRVNTDTQYF. As DNA, the CDR3 is TGTGCCAGTAGTCAATACAGGGTTAACACAGATACGCAGTATTTT.

The chain couples TRBV6-2 or TRBV6-3 to TRBJ1-1, with D uncertain. The V gene lost 0 bases and the J gene lost 5 bases, with 7 bases spanning the gap. CDR3 length: 13 residues. Germline V gene sequence: CDR1 MNHEY, CDR2 SVGEGT. The CDR3 bases are TGTGCCAGCAGTTACTCTGAACCTACTGAAGCTTTCTTT. Its translation is CASSYSEPTEAFF.

The chain recombines TRBV29-1 with TRBJ1-3; D gene unclear. The CDR3 spans 14 residues. CDR1 and CDR2 (germline): SQVTM, ANQGSEA. The V end was cut by 3 bases, the J end by 4 bases, with 13 bases between. CDR3: CSVDAGSGGNTIYF. The CDR3 bases are TGCAGCGTTGATGCTGGGTCCGGCGGAAACACCATATATTTT.

This chain joins TRBV9 and TRBJ2-2; D ambiguous. The V gene's germline CDR1 is SGDLS and CDR2 YYNGEE. V was cut by 2 bases and J by 1 base, with 3 bases left in between. The CDR3 sequence is 13 residues long. CDR3 in amino acids: CASSVGNTGELFF. CDR3 sequence (DNA): TGTGCCAGCAGCGTGGGGAACACCGGGGAGCTGTTTTTT.

J is TRBJ2-7 and V is TRBV29-1, with TRBD1 identical over 7 bases. Germline lookup yields CDR1 SQVTM and CDR2 ANQGSEA. The CDR3 covers 12 residues. V gave up 7 bases and J gave up 0 bases; unmatched junction bases: 3. CDR3 bases: TGCAGCGCTAACAGGGGCTCCTACGAGCAGTACTTC. Its protein product is CSANRGSYEQYF.

This clone showed up just a few times. J is TRBJ2-7 and V is TRBV28; the D is unclear. There are 10 residues in the CDR3. V was trimmed by 8 bases and J by 1 base, leaving 3 bases between them. Looked up from germline, CDR1 is MDHEN and CDR2 is SYDVKM. Here the CDR3 DNA reads TGTGCCAGCGGTTCCTACGAGCAGTACTTC. Its protein product is CASGSYEQYF.

This chain uses TRBV5-1 with TRBJ2-7; D might be TRBD1 (6 bases). The CDR3 extends over 15 amino acids. V lost 1 base and J 0 bases, leaving 11 bases between the germline ends. CDR1 is SGHRS, CDR2 YFSETQ, per germline. The CDR3 DNA sequence: TGCGCCAGCAGCTTGCGGACGGACAGCTCCTACGAGCAGTACTTC. It is translated as CASSLRTDSSYEQYF.

This chain uses TRBV6-2 or TRBV6-3 with TRBJ1-5; D not resolved. This CDR3 comprises 14 residues. CDR1 and CDR2 from the germline V gene are MNHEY and SVGEGT. V was shortened by 2 bases and J by 5 bases, with 10 bases between the two germline ends. In nucleotides, the CDR3 is TGTGCCAGCAGTTACCTCAGCATCGATCAGCCCCAGCATTTT. Translation gives CASSYLSIDQPQHF.

The CDR3 here is CAKETQYF. The CDR3 bases are TGTGCGAAAGAGACCCAGTACTTC. The genes are TRBV27 and TRBJ2-5, with no clear D. CDR1 is MNHEY and CDR2 is SMNVEV in the germline V gene (reference sequence). The CDR3 spans 8 residues.

In its sample, this clone was seen a few times. The chain joins TRBV4-1 to TRBJ2-6; 8 bases align to TRBD1. CDR1 and CDR2 (germline): MGHRA, YSYEKL. This CDR3 region has 19 residues. Germline trimming cut 4 bases from V and 3 bases from J; bases unmatched to any gene: 14. Here the CDR3 DNA reads TGCGCCAGCAGCCCCTTCCTAAGGACAGGGAAGAGTGGGGCCAACGTCCTGACTTTC. Translated: CASSPFLRTGKSGANVLTF.

The chain carries TRBV7-2 and TRBJ1-4, with TRBD1 as a possible D gene (6 bases). Trimming removed 2 bases at V and 5 bases at J, with 12 bases between. The CDR3 is 15 residues long. Germline values: CDR1 SGHTA, CDR2 FQGNSA. CDR3 loop: CASSLPGALNEKLFF. In DNA, the CDR3 is TGTGCCAGCAGCTTACCGGGGGCGTTAAATGAAAAACTGTTTTTT.

This chain uses TRBV6-5 with TRBJ2-7; maybe TRBD1 (6 bases). The V and J ends lost 5 bases and 1 base respectively, with 12 bases between them. Germline CDR1 reads MNHEY; CDR2 reads SVGAGI. This CDR3 region has 14 residues. The CDR3 here is CASSRTAQSYEQYF. CDR3 in DNA: TGTGCCAGCAGTAGGACAGCCCAGTCCTACGAGCAGTACTTC.

This clone was recorded only once. The chain recombines TRBV6-2 or TRBV6-3 with TRBJ1-5; TRBD1 matches 10 bases. Germline lookup yields CDR1 MNHEY and CDR2 SVGEGT. J gave up 5 bases and V 5 bases, and 9 bases lay outside the gene matches. This CDR3 is built from 16 residues. The CDR3 reads CASSHDGTGVDQPQHF. The CDR3 region has the DNA TGTGCCAGCAGTCACGACGGGACAGGGGTCGATCAGCCCCAGCATTTT.

The V and J genes are TRBV28 and TRBJ2-7; 12 bases match TRBD2. CDR1 is MDHEN, CDR2 SYDVKM, per germline. The J segment lost 4 bases and the V segment lost 7 bases, leaving 5 bases of the junction unmatched. CDR3 size: 14 residues. CDR3 coding DNA: TGTGCCAGCACCGAGACTAGCGGGAGTTACGAGCAGTACTTC. Amino acid sequence: CASTETSGSYEQYF.

This clone was seen a few times. CDR3 in DNA: TGTGCCAGTAGTACGCCCGACAGCAAAGGTTACGAGCAGTACTTC. Its protein is CASSTPDSKGYEQYF. The V and J genes are TRBV19 and TRBJ2-7, with D perhaps matching TRBD1 (5 bases). The CDR3 is 15 residues long. Germline V CDR1 and CDR2: LNHDA, SQIVND (reference sequence). The V gene lost 4 bases and the J gene lost 4 bases, with 17 bases spanning the gap.

The rearrangement uses TRBV9 and TRBJ2-7, with D perhaps TRBD2 (6 bases). Germline values: CDR1 SGDLS, CDR2 YYNGEE. The length of the CDR3 is 14 residues. V lost 0 bases and J 2 bases, leaving 9 bases between the germline ends. The CDR3 bases are TGTGCCAGCAGCGTAGACCCGGGGGCCTACGAGCAGTACTTC. Its translation is CASSVDPGAYEQYF.

The chain links TRBV7-9 to TRBJ2-7; TRBD2 is a possible D gene (5 bases). CDR3 size: 15 residues. Looked up from germline, CDR1 is SEHNR and CDR2 is FQNEAQ (reference sequence). The germline V and J ends were trimmed by 0 bases and 1 base, with 10 bases remaining between them. The CDR3 here is CASSLASDFSYEQYF. In nucleotides, the CDR3 is TGTGCCAGCAGCTTAGCGTCGGACTTTTCCTACGAGCAGTACTTC.

For the CDR3, the DNA is TGCGCCAGCAGCTTGCCTAGCTCTTACAATGAGCAGTTCTTC. Translating it yields CASSLPSSYNEQFF. The chain employs TRBV5-1 and TRBJ2-1; D might be TRBD2 (5 bases). CDR1 and CDR2 (germline): SGHRS, YFSETQ. The CDR3 length is 14 residues. Trimming pared 1 base from V and 4 bases from J, leaving 9 bases between. Filled out from reference TRBV5-1 and TRBJ2-1, the complete variable domain reads KAGVTQTPRYLIKTRGQQVTLSCSPISGHRSVSWYQQTPGQGLQFLFEYFSETQRNKGNFPGRFSGRQFSNSRSEMNVSTLELGDSALYLCASSLPSSYNEQFFGPGTRLTVL.

The gene calls are TRBV25-1 and TRBJ1-2; TRBD1 might be the D (5 bases). V shed 4 bases and J shed 8 bases, with 11 bases lying between them. Germline CDR1 reads MGHDK; CDR2 reads SYGVNS. The CDR3 length is 12 residues. The chain's CDR3 is CASSVLGTGYTF. In DNA form, the CDR3 reads TGTGCCAGCAGTGTTTTAGGGACGGGCTACACCTTC.

Here the CDR3 reads CASSSGTSGSYEQYF. CDR3 coding DNA: TGTGCCAGCAGCTCCGGGACTAGCGGTTCCTACGAGCAGTACTTC. This chain links TRBV13 with TRBJ2-7; 11 nucleotides agree with TRBD2. The germline CDR1 and CDR2 sequences are PRHDT and FYEKMQ (reference sequence). This CDR3 is built from 15 residues. The trim removed 4 bases at V and 1 base at J, leaving 3 bases unmatched.

The rearrangement uses TRBV5-4 and TRBJ1-2; D ambiguous. The CDR3 is 14 residues long. Germline V gene data show CDR1 as SGHNT and CDR2 as YYREEE (reference sequence). The ends were cut back, 3 bases at V and 4 bases at J, with 13 bases in the middle. The CDR3 is CASSSGPLGYGYTF. Here the CDR3 DNA reads TGTGCCAGCAGCTCCGGGCCCTTGGGCTATGGCTACACCTTC.

V and J are TRBV6-5 and TRBJ1-1; 7 nucleotides line up with TRBD1. V shed 0 bases, J shed 1 base, and the junction held 2 bases outside the gene matches. Germline V gene sequence: CDR1 MNHEY, CDR2 SVGAGI. CDR3 size: 15 residues. CDR3 nucleotides: TGTGCCAGCAGTTACTCGAGACAGGGGAACACTGAAGCTTTCTTT. It codes for CASSYSRQGNTEAFF.

This chain joins TRBV10-3 and TRBJ2-1, with 9 bases matching TRBD2. Germline V CDR1 and CDR2: ENHRY, SYGVKD. J gave up 9 bases and V 3 bases, and 12 bases lay outside the gene matches. This CDR3 has 16 amino acids. The CDR3 protein is CAISESGGRALSEQFF. In DNA, the CDR3 is TGTGCCATCAGTGAATCGGGCGGGAGGGCCTTGAGTGAGCAGTTCTTC.

The chain has TRBV11-1 and TRBJ2-3; D gene ambiguous. Germline V lookup: CDR1 SGHAT, CDR2 FQDESV (reference sequence). V shed 5 bases and J shed 2 bases, with 17 bases lying between them. The CDR3 sequence is 16 residues long. The CDR3 DNA reads as TGTGCCAGCAGCCCCGCGGCGCAGTCGTACACAGATACGCAGTATTTT. This translates into CASSPAAQSYTDTQYF.